A single sample is the source of the 25 T cell receptor beta chains below, sequenced in a study of patients and donors after allogeneic stem cell transplantation. TCRdb fed the RT-PCR reads into MiXCR, producing one record per CDR3 protein. The sample carries about 74,000 distinct CDR3 sequences, around 27% recorded once. Sample: blood, either unsorted or a sorted T cell fraction (not recorded which). The receptor set was obtained from a human donor who was either an allogeneic HSCT recipient or a stem cell or donor lymphocyte infusion donor (not recorded which). It is not recorded whose cells these are; they may come from a transplant donor.

The chain recombines TRBV5-1 with TRBJ2-5, with D possibly matching TRBD1 (5 bases). V dropped 4 bases and J dropped 5 bases, with 15 bases sitting between them. The CDR3 is 14 residues long. From germline, CDR1 is SGHRS and CDR2 YFSETQ. The DNA of the CDR3 is TGCGCCAGCAGCGCAGGGTCCCTCAGGGAGACCCAGTACTTC. This gives the protein CASSAGSLRETQYF.

V and J are TRBV5-1 and TRBJ2-7, with 9 bases identical to TRBD1. CDR1 is SGHRS and CDR2 is YFSETQ in the germline V gene. CDR3 length equals 14 residues. V lost 5 bases and J lost 4; bases outside the gene matches: 7. CDR3 DNA sequence: TGCGCCAGCAGTTTGATGGGACAGGGATACGAGCAGTACTTC. Translating gives CASSLMGQGYEQYF.

This clonotype has just a few counts. This rearrangement joins TRBV6-5 to TRBJ1-1, with 8 bases lining up with TRBD1. The CDR3 totals 14 residues. Per the germline V gene, CDR1 is MNHEY and CDR2 is SVGAGI. The trim removed 5 bases at V and 4 bases at J, leaving 6 bases unmatched. This CDR3 reads CASSRPQGGTEAFF. CDR3 bases: TGTGCCAGCAGTCGTCCACAGGGGGGCACTGAAGCTTTCTTT.

This clonotype was seen at least ten times. J is TRBJ2-6 and V is TRBV5-1; D is undetermined. The germline gives CDR1 SGHRS, CDR2 YFSETQ. The ends were cut back, 0 bases at V and 1 base at J, with 5 bases in the middle. The CDR3 consists of 15 residues. CDR3 amino acids: CASSLGPSGANVLTF. CDR3 DNA: TGCGCCAGCAGCTTGGGACCTTCTGGGGCCAACGTCCTGACTTTC.

The chain is built from TRBV24-1 and TRBJ1-5; possible D gene TRBD1, 6 bases. The V gene's germline CDR1 is KGHDR and CDR2 SFDVKD. V was pared by 12 bases and J by 4 bases, with 15 bases between. The CDR3 is 13 residues long. The CDR3 here is CAAGGDINQPQHF. CDR3 DNA sequence: TGTGCCGCGGGGGGGGACATAAATCAGCCCCAGCATTTT.

This clonotype appeared a few times. The genes are TRBV7-6 and TRBJ2-2; no reliable D call. Germline lookup yields CDR1 SGHVS and CDR2 FNYEAQ. Trimming cost V 2 bases and J 7 bases, with 8 bases left between them. This CDR3 contains 13 residues. The CDR3 DNA is TGTGCCAGCAGCTTACTTGGGGTCGGGGAGCTGTTTTTT. Its translation is CASSLLGVGELFF.

Only a few counts were recorded for this clonotype. The V call is TRBV6-5, the J call TRBJ1-2; 10 bases match TRBD1. Germline V gene data show CDR1 as MNHEY and CDR2 as SVGAGI. This CDR3 region has 16 residues. J lost 3 bases, V lost 6 bases, and 10 bases had no gene match. This CDR3 reads CASRSGGTGDYYGYTF. The CDR3 DNA follows: TGTGCCAGCAGATCCGGCGGGACAGGGGATTACTATGGCTACACCTTC.

The sample holds many counts of this clonotype. This chain joins TRBV5-1 and TRBJ1-2; the D gene is possibly TRBD1 (6 bases). Germline V gene lookup returns CDR1 SGHRS and CDR2 YFSETQ. Trimming took off 1 base at V and 4 bases at J, with 14 bases between the two ends. CDR3 length equals 15 residues. This CDR3 reads CASSLRTADIYGYTF. The CDR3 DNA follows: TGCGCCAGCAGCTTGCGGACAGCAGACATCTATGGCTACACCTTC.

The chain joins TRBV27 to TRBJ2-1; TRBD1 aligns across 10 bases. Germline CDR1 reads MNHEY; CDR2 reads SMNVEV (reference sequence). The CDR3 has 15 amino acids. The V and J ends lost 7 bases and 8 bases, in that order; junction bases with no gene match: 11. DNA of the CDR3: TGTGCCAGCAAAATTGACAGGGGGCTTTGGTATGAGCAGTTCTTC. This translates into CASKIDRGLWYEQFF.

This chain's CDR3 is CASSSSTSGPSTDTQYF. In DNA, the CDR3 is TGTGCCAGCAGTTCTTCTACTAGCGGACCGAGCACAGATACGCAGTATTTT. The chain joins TRBV27 to TRBJ2-3; TRBD2 matches at 8 bases. The V and J ends lost 4 bases and 0 bases, in that order; junction bases with no gene match: 9. Germline V gene data show CDR1 as MNHEY and CDR2 as SMNVEV (reference sequence). This CDR3 region has 17 residues.

The chain has TRBV4-3 and TRBJ2-2; 9 positions match TRBD1. J was trimmed by 2 bases and V by 3 bases; bases with no gene match: 4. The CDR3 consists of 16 residues. Per germline, CDR1 LGHNA and CDR2 YSLEER. The DNA for the CDR3 is TGCGCCAGCAGCCATTTGGACAGGGGTAACACCGGGGAGCTGTTTTTT. Protein: CASSHLDRGNTGELFF.

This clonotype was observed a handful of times. The V call is TRBV11-2, the J call TRBJ2-2; 10 bases are shared with TRBD1. The CDR3 consists of 16 residues. CDR1 and CDR2 from the germline V gene are SGHAT and FQNNGV. Trimming removed 2 bases from V and 8 bases from J; junction bases left unmatched: 8. As DNA, the CDR3 is TGTGCCAGCAGCTTACTTCGGACAGGGGGATCGGGGGAGCTGTTTTTT. It codes for CASSLLRTGGSGELFF.

This clonotype was seen ten or more times. V usage is TRBV20-1 and J usage is TRBJ1-1, with a tentative D call TRBD1 (5 bases). The CDR3 has 15 residues. The V end was cut by 6 bases, the J end by 0 bases, with 17 bases between. The germline gives CDR1 DFQATT, CDR2 SNEGSKA (reference sequence). This CDR3 is CSAPHLGAMNTEAFF. DNA for the CDR3: TGCAGTGCCCCACATCTTGGGGCGATGAACACTGAAGCTTTCTTT.

This chain links TRBV20-1 with TRBJ2-3; D ambiguous. V lost 6 bases, J lost 6 bases, and 7 bases lay in between. Germline CDR1 reads DFQATT; CDR2 reads SNEGSKA (reference sequence). The CDR3 extends over 10 amino acids. CDR3 loop: CSANFDTQYF. The CDR3 DNA follows: TGCAGTGCCAATTTCGATACGCAGTATTTT.

This clonotype was observed a handful of times. The V gene is TRBV14, the J gene TRBJ2-7; D remains ambiguous. The length of the CDR3 is 13 residues. V gave up 5 bases and J gave up 8 bases, with 16 bases separating them. The germline CDR1 and CDR2 sequences are SGHDN and FVKESK. DNA for the CDR3: TGTGCCAGCAGCACTACTACGCCCGGGCAGCAGTACTTC. It codes for CASSTTTPGQQYF.

The gene calls are TRBV6-5 and TRBJ2-3, with D possibly being TRBD1 or TRBD2 (5 bases each). V was pared by 6 bases and J by 5 bases, with 27 bases between. The germline V gene encodes CDR1 MNHEY and CDR2 SVGAGI. This CDR3 comprises 18 residues. CDR3 protein: CASSLIHRDPVHQDTQYF. For the CDR3, the DNA is TGTGCCAGCAGCCTAATCCACCGGGACCCAGTTCATCAAGATACGCAGTATTTT.

V and J are TRBV12-3 or TRBV12-4 and TRBJ1-2, with D possibly matching TRBD1 (5 bases). The CDR3 is 13 amino acids. Trimming took 1 base from V and 7 from J, leaving 10 bases between them. The CDR3 bases are TGTGCCAGCAGTTTAGGGGGGACGGCTGGCTACACCTTC. As protein: CASSLGGTAGYTF.

This clonotype has a handful of counts. The J gene is TRBJ1-1, the V gene TRBV4-3, with D possibly TRBD1 on 6 matching bases. The CDR3 extends over 14 amino acids. Germline CDR1 reads LGHNA; CDR2 reads YSLEER. V was pared by 1 base and J by 5 bases, with 11 bases between. CDR3 protein: CASSQVLTGTEAFF. The CDR3 nucleotides are TGCGCCAGCAGCCAAGTCTTAACAGGGACTGAAGCTTTCTTT.

This clonotype was detected a few times. The chain uses TRBV10-3 and TRBJ1-1, with D unclear. V was trimmed by 10 bases and J by 1 base, leaving 13 bases between them. CDR1 and CDR2 (germline): ENHRY, SYGVKD. The CDR3 covers 13 residues. CDR3 bases: TGTGCCACCCTTTCATCGGCGAACACTGAAGCTTTCTTT. It specifies CATLSSANTEAFF.

This clonotype was picked up a small number of times. The rearrangement joins TRBV10-3 to TRBJ1-5, with TRBD1 identical over 10 bases. Germline values: CDR1 ENHRY, CDR2 SYGVKD. CDR3 length: 15 residues. The V segment lost 7 bases and the J segment 3 bases; nucleotides outside the gene matches: 6. The CDR3 loop reads CAIKSGTGDNQPQHF. The CDR3 nucleotides are TGTGCCATCAAATCCGGGACAGGGGACAATCAGCCCCAGCATTTT.

J is TRBJ1-1 and V is TRBV6-5; 9 positions match TRBD1. Looked up from germline, CDR1 is MNHEY and CDR2 is SVGAGI. This CDR3 is built from 13 residues. Unmatched junction bases numbered 3, after V lost 4 bases and J lost 6 bases. CDR3 region: CASSSQGAAEAFF. The CDR3 bases are TGTGCCAGCAGTTCACAGGGGGCCGCTGAAGCTTTCTTT.

In this sample, this clonotype turned up a few times. The rearrangement links TRBV7-9 to TRBJ2-7, with 8 bases lining up with TRBD1. After removal of 3 bases from V and 5 bases from J, the junction contained 6 bases not matched to a gene. Germline CDR1 is SEHNR and CDR2 is FQNEAQ (reference sequence). CDR3 length equals 14 residues. The CDR3 DNA sequence: TGTGCCAGCAGCTTCGGACAGGGCCGAGACGAGCAGTACTTC. Its protein is CASSFGQGRDEQYF. The whole variable domain, filled in from reference TRBV7-9 and TRBJ2-7, reads DTGVSQNPRHKITKRGQNVTFRCDPISEHNRLYWYRQTLGQGPEFLTYFQNEAQLEKSRLLSDRFSAERPKGSFSTLEIQRTEQGDSAMYLCASSFGQGRDEQYFGPGTRLTVT.

V and J are TRBV18 and TRBJ1-4, with D possibly matching TRBD1 (6 bases). This CDR3 has 13 amino acids. Per the germline V gene, CDR1 is KGHSH and CDR2 is LQKENI. V dropped 6 bases and J dropped 5 bases, with 10 bases sitting between them. CDR3 DNA sequence: TGTGCCAGCTCTCGGCAGGGGAATGAAAAACTGTTTTTT. It codes for CASSRQGNEKLFF.

This clonotype was seen a handful of times. The rearrangement links TRBV7-8 to TRBJ1-1, with unresolved D. The CDR3 length is 14 residues. Trimming pared 7 bases from V and 5 bases from J, leaving 17 bases between. From germline, CDR1 is SGHVS and CDR2 FQNEAQ. The CDR3 DNA reads TGTGCCAGCACCGACAAAGAGGGATGGACTGAAGCTTTCTTT. It codes for CASTDKEGWTEAFF. The full variable domain, its missing parts supplied by reference TRBV7-8 and TRBJ1-1, is GAGVSQSPRYKVAKRGQDVALRCDPISGHVSLFWYQQALGQGPEFLTYFQNEAQLDKSGLPSDRFFAERPEGSVSTLKIQRTQQEDSAVYLCASTDKEGWTEAFFGQGTRLTVV.

The rearrangement joins TRBV5-1 to TRBJ2-1, with 7 bases identical to TRBD2. CDR3 length: 13 amino acids. With 4 bases clipped from V and 8 bases from J, the junction kept 6 bases outside the gene matches. The germline gives CDR1 SGHRS, CDR2 YFSETQ. The CDR3 loop reads CASSGGLVDEQFF. The DNA for the CDR3 is TGCGCCAGCAGCGGTGGACTAGTGGATGAGCAGTTCTTC.